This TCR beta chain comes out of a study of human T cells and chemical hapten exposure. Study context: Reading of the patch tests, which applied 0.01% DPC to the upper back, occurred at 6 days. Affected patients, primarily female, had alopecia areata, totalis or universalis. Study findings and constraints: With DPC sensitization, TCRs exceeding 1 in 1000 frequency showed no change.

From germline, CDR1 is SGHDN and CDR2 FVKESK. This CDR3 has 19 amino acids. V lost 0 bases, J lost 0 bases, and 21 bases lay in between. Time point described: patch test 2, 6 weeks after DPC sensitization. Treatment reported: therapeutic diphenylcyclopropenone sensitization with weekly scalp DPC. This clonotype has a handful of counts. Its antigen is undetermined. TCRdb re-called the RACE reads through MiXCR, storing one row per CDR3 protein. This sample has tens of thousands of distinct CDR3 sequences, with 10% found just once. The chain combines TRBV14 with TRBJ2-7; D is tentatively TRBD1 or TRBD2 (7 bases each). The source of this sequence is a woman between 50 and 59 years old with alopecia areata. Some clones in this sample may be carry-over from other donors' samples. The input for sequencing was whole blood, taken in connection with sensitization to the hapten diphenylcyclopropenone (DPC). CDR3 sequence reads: CASSQDPVDREGSSYEQYF. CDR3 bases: TGTGCCAGCAGCCAAGATCCCGTCGACAGGGAGGGAAGCTCCTACGAGCAGTACTTC.